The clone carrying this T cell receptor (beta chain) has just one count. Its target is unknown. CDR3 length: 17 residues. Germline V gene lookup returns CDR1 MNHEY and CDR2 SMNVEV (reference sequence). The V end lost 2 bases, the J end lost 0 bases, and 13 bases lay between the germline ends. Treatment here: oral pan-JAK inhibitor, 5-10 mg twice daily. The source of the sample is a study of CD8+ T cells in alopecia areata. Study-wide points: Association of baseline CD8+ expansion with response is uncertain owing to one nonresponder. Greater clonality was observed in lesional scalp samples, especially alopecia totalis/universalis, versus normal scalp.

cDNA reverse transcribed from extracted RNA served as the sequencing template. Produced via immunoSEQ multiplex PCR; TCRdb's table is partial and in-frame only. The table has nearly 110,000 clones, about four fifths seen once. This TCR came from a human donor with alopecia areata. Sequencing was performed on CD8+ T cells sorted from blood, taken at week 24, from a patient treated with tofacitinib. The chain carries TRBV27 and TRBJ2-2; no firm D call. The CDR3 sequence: CASSLSFPSANTGELFF. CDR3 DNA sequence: TGTGCCAGCAGTTTAAGTTTTCCGTCCGCGAACACCGGGGAGCTGTTTTTT.